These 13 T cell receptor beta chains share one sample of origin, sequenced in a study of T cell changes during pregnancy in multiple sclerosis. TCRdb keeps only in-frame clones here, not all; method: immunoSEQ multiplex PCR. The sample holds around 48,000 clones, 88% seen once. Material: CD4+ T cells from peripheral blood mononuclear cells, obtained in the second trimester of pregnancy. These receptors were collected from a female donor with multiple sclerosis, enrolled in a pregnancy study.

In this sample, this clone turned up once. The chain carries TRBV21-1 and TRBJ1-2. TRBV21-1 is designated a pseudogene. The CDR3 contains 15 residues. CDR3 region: CASSTKRGRINGYTF. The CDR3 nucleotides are TGTGCCAGCAGCACAAAGCGGGGACGGATTAATGGCTACACCTTC.

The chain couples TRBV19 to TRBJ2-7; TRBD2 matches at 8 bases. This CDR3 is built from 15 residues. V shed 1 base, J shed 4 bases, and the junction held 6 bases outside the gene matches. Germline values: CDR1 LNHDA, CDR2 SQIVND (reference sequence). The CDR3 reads CASSIAGGRRYEQYF. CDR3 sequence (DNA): TGTGCCAGTAGTATAGCGGGCGGGAGGAGGTACGAGCAGTACTTC.

The CDR3 sequence is CASSPPSGSETQYF. Written as DNA, the CDR3 is TGTGCCAGCTCACCACCTTCCGGGTCTGAGACCCAGTACTTC. The genes are TRBV18 and TRBJ2-5, with D uncertain. Looked up from germline, CDR1 is KGHSH and CDR2 is LQKENI. This CDR3 has 14 amino acids. With 0 bases removed from V and 5 bases from J, the gap between germline ends came to 10 bases.

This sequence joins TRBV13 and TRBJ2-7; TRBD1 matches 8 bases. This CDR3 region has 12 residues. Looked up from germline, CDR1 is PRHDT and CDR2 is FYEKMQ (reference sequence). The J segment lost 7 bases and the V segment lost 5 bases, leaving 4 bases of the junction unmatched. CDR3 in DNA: TGTGCCAGCAGCCCCACAGGGGGGGAGCAGTACTTC. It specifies CASSPTGGEQYF.

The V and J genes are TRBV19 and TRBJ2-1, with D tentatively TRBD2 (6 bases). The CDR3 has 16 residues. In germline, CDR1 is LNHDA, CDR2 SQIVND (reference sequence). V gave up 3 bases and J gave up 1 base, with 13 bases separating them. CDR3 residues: CASSIEAGYSYNEQFF. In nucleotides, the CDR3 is TGTGCCAGTAGTATTGAGGCGGGATATTCCTACAATGAGCAGTTCTTC.

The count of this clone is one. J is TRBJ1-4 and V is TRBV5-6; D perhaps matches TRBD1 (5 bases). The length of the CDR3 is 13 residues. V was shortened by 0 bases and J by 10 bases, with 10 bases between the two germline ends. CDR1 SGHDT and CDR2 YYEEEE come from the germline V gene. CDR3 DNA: TGTGCCAGCAGCTTGGGGCAGGGAGGAAAACTGTTTTTT. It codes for CASSLGQGGKLFF.

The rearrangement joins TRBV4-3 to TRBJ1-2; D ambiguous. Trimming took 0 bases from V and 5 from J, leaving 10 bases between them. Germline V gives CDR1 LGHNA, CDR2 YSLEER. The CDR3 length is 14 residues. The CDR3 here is CASSQDGLEYGYTF. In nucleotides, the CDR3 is TGCGCCAGCAGCCAAGATGGGCTCGAGTATGGCTACACCTTC.

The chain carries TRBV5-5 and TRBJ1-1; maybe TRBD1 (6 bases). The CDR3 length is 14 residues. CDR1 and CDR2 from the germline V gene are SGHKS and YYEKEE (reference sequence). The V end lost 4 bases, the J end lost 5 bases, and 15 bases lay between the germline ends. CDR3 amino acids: CASSGGQGRTEAFF. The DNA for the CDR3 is TGTGCCAGCAGCGGGGGCCAGGGGCGGACTGAAGCTTTCTTT.

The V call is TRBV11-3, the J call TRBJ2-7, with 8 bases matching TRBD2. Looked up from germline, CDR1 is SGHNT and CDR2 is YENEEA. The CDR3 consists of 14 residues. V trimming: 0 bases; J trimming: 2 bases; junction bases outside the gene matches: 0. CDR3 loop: CASSLEAGAYEQYF. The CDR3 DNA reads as TGTGCCAGCAGCTTAGAAGCGGGGGCCTACGAGCAGTACTTC. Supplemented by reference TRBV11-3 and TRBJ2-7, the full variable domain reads EAGVVQSPRYKIIEKKQPVAFWCNPISGHNTLYWYLQNLGQGPELLIRYENEEAVDDSQLPKDRFSAERLKGVDSTLKIQPAELGDSAVYLCASSLEAGAYEQYFGPGTRLTVT.

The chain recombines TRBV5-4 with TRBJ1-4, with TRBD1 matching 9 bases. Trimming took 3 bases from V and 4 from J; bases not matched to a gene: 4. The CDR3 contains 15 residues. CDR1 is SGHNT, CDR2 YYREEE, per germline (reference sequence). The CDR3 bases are TGTGCCAGCAGCTCAAGACAGGGGGATAATGAAAAACTGTTTTTT. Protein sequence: CASSSRQGDNEKLFF.

The CDR3 DNA reads as TGTGCCAGCACCCAACAGGGCGGGACCGGGGAGCTGTTTTTT. Translating it yields CASTQQGGTGELFF. The chain couples TRBV6-5 to TRBJ2-2; weak D call: TRBD1 (6 bases). This CDR3 has 14 amino acids. Germline lookup yields CDR1 MNHEY and CDR2 SVGAGI. Trimming shortened V by 7 bases and J by 5 bases, and 14 bases separated the two germline ends.

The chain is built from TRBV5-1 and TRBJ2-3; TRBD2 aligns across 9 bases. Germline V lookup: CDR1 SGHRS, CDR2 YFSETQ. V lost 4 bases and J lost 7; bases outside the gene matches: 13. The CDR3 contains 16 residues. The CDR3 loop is CASSPGRRSGSHTQYF. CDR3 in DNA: TGCGCCAGCAGCCCGGGGAGGCGTAGCGGGAGTCATACGCAGTATTTT.

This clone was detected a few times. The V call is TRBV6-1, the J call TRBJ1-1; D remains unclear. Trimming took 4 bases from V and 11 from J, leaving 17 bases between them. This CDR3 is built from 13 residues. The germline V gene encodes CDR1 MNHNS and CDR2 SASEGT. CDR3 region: CASSAEVLPPAFF. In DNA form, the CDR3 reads TGTGCCAGCAGTGCCGAGGTCTTACCACCGGCTTTCTTT.